Below are 8 T cell receptor beta chains sequenced from a single sample in a study of cytomegalovirus exposure and HLA in healthy donors. This table comes from immunoSEQ multiplex PCR, and its TCRdb copy is limited to in-frame clones, with some not included. This sample has roughly 100,000 clones, with roughly nine tenths found just once. The sample was PBMCs. These receptors were obtained from a young woman in good health and CMV-seropositive.

This sequence joins TRBV30 and TRBJ1-5, with 7 bases aligning to TRBD1. This CDR3 contains 13 residues. Germline assignment: CDR1 GTSNPN and CDR2 SVGIG (reference sequence). The ends lost 0 bases at V and 7 bases at J; junction bases unmatched: 3. The CDR3 coding sequence is TGTGCCTGGAGTGTATCAGGGGGACAGCCCCAGCATTTT. This encodes CAWSVSGGQPQHF.

This clone was counted once. The CDR3 loop reads CASRAGQGRRKTQYF. CDR3 sequence (DNA): TGTGCCAGCAGAGCGGGACAGGGGAGAAGGAAGACCCAGTACTTC. The chain joins TRBV6-6 to TRBJ2-5; TRBD1 matches 10 bases. Trimming removed 6 bases from V and 6 bases from J; junction bases left unmatched: 10. The CDR3 is made up of 15 amino acids. The V gene's germline CDR1 is MNHNY and CDR2 SVGAGI (reference sequence).

The sample holds one count of this clone. The gene calls are TRBV7-3 and TRBJ2-1, with D perhaps TRBD1 (8 bases). V dropped 2 bases and J dropped 6 bases, with 14 bases sitting between them. This CDR3 is 15 amino acids long. CDR1 is SGHTA and CDR2 is FQGTGA in the germline V gene. The CDR3 loop reads CASSLAQGGLNEQFF. As DNA, the CDR3 is TGTGCCAGCAGCTTAGCACAGGGGGGGCTCAATGAGCAGTTCTTC.

J is TRBJ2-7 and V is TRBV28; maybe TRBD2 (6 bases). The CDR3 spans 13 residues. The V end lost 5 bases, the J end lost 3 bases, and 11 bases lay between the germline ends. CDR1 and CDR2 from the germline V gene are MDHEN and SYDVKM. The CDR3 loop reads CASSRGIGYEQYF. The CDR3 DNA follows: TGTGCCAGCAGTCGGGGGATTGGCTACGAGCAGTACTTC.

The genes are TRBV7-3 and TRBJ2-5; a weak D match, TRBD1 (5 bases). Germline V gene lookup returns CDR1 SGHTA and CDR2 FQGTGA. CDR3 length equals 13 residues. V lost 1 base, J lost 5 bases, and 8 bases lay in between. CDR3 sequence: CASSLRPGETQYF. The DNA for the CDR3 is TGTGCCAGCAGCTTAAGGCCAGGGGAGACCCAGTACTTC. Looking up the rest from reference TRBV7-3 and TRBJ2-5 gives the full variable domain: GAGVSQTPSNKVTEKGKYVELRCDPISGHTALYWYRQSLGQGPEFLIYFQGTGAADDSGLPNDRFFAVRPEGSVSTLKIQRTERGDSAVYLCASSLRPGETQYFGPGTRLLVL.

The V and J genes are TRBV5-1 and TRBJ2-7; a weak D match, TRBD2 (5 bases). V lost 4 bases and J 5 bases, leaving 16 bases between the germline ends. Per germline, CDR1 SGHRS and CDR2 YFSETQ. This CDR3 region has 14 residues. The CDR3 DNA follows: TGCGCCAGCAGCCGATCCCGAGGAGGTAACGAGCAGTACTTC. This encodes CASSRSRGGNEQYF.

CDR3 sequence reads: CASSLDTPNTEAFF. As DNA, the CDR3 is TGCGCCAGCAGCTTGGACACGCCGAACACTGAAGCTTTCTTT. The chain employs TRBV5-1 and TRBJ1-1; no clear D. The CDR3 loop spans 14 amino acids. Germline-derived CDR1 and CDR2 are SGHRS and YFSETQ. V lost 0 bases to trimming and J lost 1 base, with 7 bases between them.

CDR3 in amino acids: CASSALGSNEKLFF. The DNA for the CDR3 is TGTGCCAGCAGTGCGTTAGGGAGCAATGAAAAACTGTTTTTT. J is TRBJ1-4 and V is TRBV6-1; no clear D gene. Germline loops: CDR1 MNHNS, CDR2 SASEGT. The CDR3 runs to 14 residues. V lost 4 bases and J lost 5, with 11 bases in between.